This T cell receptor (beta chain) was obtained from a study of shared clonotypes between healthy human individuals. Broader study findings: The researchers took only blood, and tissue repertoires probably look different. An expected dependence of interdonor clonotype sharing on sequencing depth was noted. Rarefaction curves obtained for sorted subsets showed sequencing incomplete despite large depth.

CDR1 MNHEY and CDR2 SMNVEV come from the germline V gene (reference sequence). With V trimmed by 1 base and J by 7 bases, 5 bases remained unmatched. The CDR3 sequence is 16 residues long. Several immunoSEQ plates received, in even portions, the genomic DNA of each subset. The repertoire was sequenced with immunoSEQ multiplex PCR; TCRdb's copy has only in-frame clones and lacks some. The sample lists roughly 100,000 clones; less than 80% were seen once. Points on this clone: What it binds is not known.

The receptor's source is a woman aged 25 to 45 in good health. Sequenced sample: memory CD8+ T cells sorted from blood. This sample's subset: CD45RO+ cells pooled with CCR7-negative TemRA cells. The chain employs TRBV27 and TRBJ2-1, with TRBD2 matching 12 bases. The CDR3 here is CASSLFLAGGRNEQFF. The CDR3 DNA reads TGTGCCAGCAGTTTATTTCTAGCGGGAGGGCGGAATGAGCAGTTCTTC.